One sample yielded the 23 T cell receptor beta chains listed below, sequenced in a study of blood T cells in healthy people across ages. With a J-beta primer mix and a sample-barcoded 5' primer, a second PCR ran roughly 6 to 12 cycles. Each CDR3 protein gets one entry after TCRdb re-called the 5' RACE reads with MiXCR. Of hundreds of thousands of distinct CDR3 sequences detected, approximately 43% appear once; the ten largest clones hold around a fifth. Sequences were obtained from blood. These receptor sequences come from a woman aged 55-70 years in good health.

The V gene is TRBV29-1, the J gene TRBJ2-7; maybe TRBD2 (6 bases). The CDR3 is 15 amino acids. From germline, CDR1 is SQVTM and CDR2 ANQGSEA. The V gene lost 1 base and the J gene lost 3 bases, with 16 bases spanning the gap. The CDR3 sequence is CSVEAPVGSLYEQYF. CDR3 coding DNA: TGCAGCGTTGAAGCCCCAGTCGGGAGTCTCTACGAGCAGTACTTC.

In this sample, this clonotype turned up a few times. This sequence joins TRBV14 and TRBJ2-7, with unresolved D. The CDR3 sequence is 12 residues long. Germline CDR1 SGHDN, CDR2 FVKESK. Trimming pared 2 bases from V and 5 bases from J, leaving 7 bases between. This CDR3 is CASSQPPNEQYF. CDR3 DNA: TGTGCCAGCAGCCAACCGCCGAACGAGCAGTACTTC.

As concerns this clonotype: A much bigger clone sits one base away, suggesting this may be a read error. The chain links TRBV29-1 to TRBJ2-1, with D possibly being TRBD2 (5 bases). Germline V gene data show CDR1 as SQVTM and CDR2 as ANQGSEA. Trimming removed 2 bases from V and 7 bases from J, with 15 bases in between. The CDR3 covers 14 residues. Written as DNA, the CDR3 is TGCAGCGTTGAATGGCGAGCGGAGAGGAATGAGCAGTTCTTC. It translates to CSVEWRAERNEQFF.

The gene calls are TRBV30 and TRBJ2-7; D not resolved. Germline V gene data show CDR1 as GTSNPN and CDR2 as SVGIG (reference sequence). Trimming removed 3 bases from V and 0 bases from J, with 3 bases in between. The CDR3 has 11 amino acids. The CDR3 DNA sequence: TGTGCCTGGAGGGGCTCCTACGAGCAGTACTTC. Protein product: CAWRGSYEQYF.

The rearrangement uses TRBV7-3 and TRBJ2-2, with 7 bases that match TRBD2. Germline V gene lookup returns CDR1 SGHTA and CDR2 FQGTGA. The CDR3 runs 15 residues. V shed 5 bases and J 0 bases; nucleotides not matched to a gene: 3. This CDR3 is CASSRSGANTGELFF. The CDR3 DNA is TGTGCCAGCAGCAGAAGCGGGGCGAACACCGGGGAGCTGTTTTTT.

The chain couples TRBV20-1 to TRBJ2-3; TRBD2 aligns across 15 bases. Trimming took 2 bases from V and 2 from J; bases not matched to a gene: 5. This CDR3 is 17 amino acids long. Germline loops: CDR1 DFQATT, CDR2 SNEGSKA (reference sequence). The CDR3 protein is CSARSGTSGGPTDTQYF. The CDR3, as DNA: TGCAGTGCTAGAAGTGGGACTAGCGGGGGGCCCACAGATACGCAGTATTTT.

This chain links TRBV10-3 with TRBJ2-1; 11 bases align to TRBD2. Unmatched junction bases numbered 14, after V lost 0 bases and J lost 4 bases. The CDR3 length is 20 residues. Germline lookup yields CDR1 ENHRY and CDR2 SYGVKD. CDR3 in amino acids: CAISESGSHGTSGKYNEQFF. The CDR3 DNA sequence: TGTGCCATCAGTGAGTCGGGGTCCCACGGGACTAGCGGAAAATACAATGAGCAGTTCTTC.

V gene TRBV12-3 or TRBV12-4 combines with J gene TRBJ2-1; D call uncertain. Trimming took 9 bases from V and 10 from J, leaving 10 bases between them. CDR3 length equals 10 residues. The CDR3 is CASPTTEQFF. DNA for the CDR3: TGTGCCAGTCCAACTACGGAGCAGTTCTTC.

The V and J genes are TRBV9 and TRBJ2-5, with 11 positions matching TRBD2. This CDR3 has 15 amino acids. The trim removed 1 base at V and 5 bases at J, leaving 4 bases unmatched. Per the germline V gene, CDR1 is SGDLS and CDR2 is YYNGEE. For the CDR3, the DNA is TGTGCCAGCAGCGTAACTAGCGGGGGACAGGAGACCCAGTACTTC. Translation gives CASSVTSGGQETQYF.

This clonotype has just one count. The chain is built from TRBV9 and TRBJ1-5, with 9 bases fitting TRBD1. Unmatched junction bases numbered 3, after V lost 0 bases and J lost 5 bases. There are 15 residues in the CDR3. Germline CDR1 and CDR2: SGDLS and YYNGEE. The CDR3 region is CASSVEGQGHQPQHF. The CDR3 nucleotides read TGTGCCAGCAGCGTAGAGGGACAGGGACATCAGCCCCAGCATTTT.

The genes are TRBV21-1 and TRBJ2-5. TRBV21-1 is assigned pseudogene status. CDR3 length: 13 residues. Here the CDR3 DNA reads TGTGCCAGCAACAAAGGCAACCAAGAGACCCAGTACTTC. Its translation is CASNKGNQETQYF.

The CDR3 DNA sequence: TGTGCCAGCAGTGGCGGGAGTGGCTCCTACAATGAGCAGTTCTTC. It specifies CASSGGSGSYNEQFF. This chain links TRBV28 with TRBJ2-1; 7 nucleotides align to TRBD2. The V and J ends lost 5 bases and 0 bases, in that order; junction bases with no gene match: 4. The CDR3 is 15 amino acids. Germline V gene lookup returns CDR1 MDHEN and CDR2 SYDVKM.

The V gene is TRBV29-1, the J gene TRBJ2-1; the match to TRBD1 covers 7 bases. Germline V CDR1 and CDR2: SQVTM, ANQGSEA. Trimming took 3 bases from V and 2 from J; bases not matched to a gene: 1. The CDR3 runs 13 residues. As DNA, the CDR3 is TGCAGCGTTGATGGGACAGCCTACAATGAGCAGTTCTTC. Encoded protein: CSVDGTAYNEQFF.

The table lists this clonotype with a count of one. V usage is TRBV3-1 and J usage is TRBJ1-2; D gene uncertain. V lost 0 bases to trimming and J lost 5 bases, with 7 bases between them. The CDR3 consists of 13 residues. Germline loops: CDR1 LGHDT, CDR2 YNNKEL (reference sequence). CDR3 DNA: TGTGCCAGCAGCCAAGATGTGATATATGGCTACACCTTC. Protein: CASSQDVIYGYTF. Full variable domain (outside the CDR3, taken from reference TRBV3-1 and TRBJ1-2): DTAVSQTPKYLVTQMGNDKSIKCEQNLGHDTMYWYKQDSKKFLKIMFSYNNKELIINETVPNRFSPKSPDKAHLNLHINSLELGDSAVYFCASSQDVIYGYTFGSGTRLTVV.

This clonotype turned up a few times. The rearrangement links TRBV10-3 to TRBJ2-3; 10 bases match TRBD2. V lost 5 bases and J lost 5; bases outside the gene matches: 10. The germline gives CDR1 ENHRY, CDR2 SYGVKD. The CDR3 sequence is 16 residues long. The CDR3, as DNA: TGTGCCATCAGTCGTTCTAGCGGGAGTAACGGAGATACGCAGTATTTT. Translated, it gives CAISRSSGSNGDTQYF.

Written as DNA, the CDR3 is TGCGCCAGCATCCGGGATAAATTCGGGACCGGGGAGCTGTTTTTT. Amino acid sequence: CASIRDKFGTGELFF. The chain is built from TRBV5-1 and TRBJ2-2; TRBD2 might be the D (5 bases). There are 15 residues in the CDR3. Germline V gene sequence: CDR1 SGHRS, CDR2 YFSETQ. V dropped 6 bases and J dropped 5 bases, with 17 bases sitting between them.

To note about this clonotype: A read error may account for a junction end that differs from germline. The chain has TRBV4-2 and TRBJ2-7, with 8 bases fitting TRBD1. The CDR3 loop spans 16 amino acids. Per the germline V gene, CDR1 is LGHNA and CDR2 is YNFKEQ. CDR3 nucleotide sequence: TGTGCCAGCAGCCAAGATCGGGACAGGATGACCTACGAGCGGTACTTC. Protein sequence: CASSQDRDRMTYERYF.

This clonotype was recorded once. The CDR3 sequence is CASSPLGHRGTDTQYF. CDR3 DNA sequence: TGTGCCAGCAGTCCCTTGGGCCACAGAGGCACAGATACGCAGTATTTT. This chain joins TRBV27 and TRBJ2-3; D is undetermined. This CDR3 is 16 amino acids long. Germline CDR1 and CDR2: MNHEY and SMNVEV (reference sequence). Between the trimmed V and J ends, which lost 5 bases and 1 base, there was a span of 16 bases.

This chain connects TRBV7-2 to TRBJ1-6; D gene uncertain. V dropped 5 bases and J dropped 7 bases, with 9 bases sitting between them. The CDR3 totals 13 residues. Germline V CDR1 and CDR2: SGHTA, FQGNSA. DNA of the CDR3: TGTGCCAGCAGCCCAGTGCCCAATTCACCCCTCCACTTT. It encodes CASSPVPNSPLHF. Drawing the rest from reference TRBV7-2 and TRBJ1-6, the complete variable domain is GAGVSQSPSNKVTEKGKDVELRCDPISGHTALYWYRQSLGQGLEFLIYFQGNSAPDKSGLPSDRFSAERTGGSVSTLTIQRTQQEDSAVYLCASSPVPNSPLHFGNGTRLTVT.

As regards this clonotype: With a much larger clone just one base away, this may be a read error. The chain combines TRBV20-1 with TRBJ2-1; no firm D call. The germline V and J ends were trimmed by 6 bases and 3 bases, with 12 bases remaining between them. Germline assignment: CDR1 DFQATT and CDR2 SNEGSKA (reference sequence). This CDR3 contains 13 residues. CDR3 sequence: CSARTDRYNEQFF. The CDR3 bases are TGCAGTGCCAGAACCGACCGCTACAATGAGCAGTTCTTC.

Of note for this clonotype: An end of the junction differs from the germline gene, which may be a read error. V is TRBV3-1 and J is TRBJ2-7; D perhaps matches TRBD1 (6 bases). This CDR3 comprises 16 residues. From germline, CDR1 is LGHDT and CDR2 YNNKEL (reference sequence). The CDR3 nucleotides are TGTGCCAGCTGCCAAGTAGGGGACACACCGCCCTACGAGCAGTACTTC. Translating gives CASCQVGDTPPYEQYF.

This clonotype was counted between two and nine times. The chain joins TRBV6-5 to TRBJ2-5, with D hard to call. Trimming shortened V by 6 bases and J by 5 bases, and 7 bases separated the two germline ends. The germline V gene has CDR1 MNHEY and CDR2 SVGAGI. The CDR3 consists of 11 residues. The CDR3 spells CASRNMETQYF. The DNA for the CDR3 is TGTGCCAGCAGGAACATGGAGACCCAGTACTTC.

This chain links TRBV10-3 with TRBJ2-7, with TRBD1 identical over 7 bases. J was trimmed by 0 bases and V by 7 bases; bases with no gene match: 6. This CDR3 is 14 amino acids long. Per the germline V gene, CDR1 is ENHRY and CDR2 is SYGVKD. This CDR3 reads CAINPDRSSYEQYF. The CDR3 region has the DNA TGTGCCATCAACCCGGACAGGAGCTCCTACGAGCAGTACTTC.